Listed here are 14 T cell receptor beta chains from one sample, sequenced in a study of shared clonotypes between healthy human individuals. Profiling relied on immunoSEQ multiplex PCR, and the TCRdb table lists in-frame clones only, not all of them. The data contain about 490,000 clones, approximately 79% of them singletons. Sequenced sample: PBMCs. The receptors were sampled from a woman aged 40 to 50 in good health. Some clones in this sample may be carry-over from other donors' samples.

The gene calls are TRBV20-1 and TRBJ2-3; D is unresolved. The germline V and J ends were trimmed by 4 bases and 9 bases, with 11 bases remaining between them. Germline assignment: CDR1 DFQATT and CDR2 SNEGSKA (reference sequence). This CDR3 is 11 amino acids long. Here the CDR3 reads CSATDQTTQYF. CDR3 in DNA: TGCAGTGCTACTGACCAGACAACGCAGTATTTT.

CDR3 sequence (DNA): TGTGCTAGTTATGGGGGGGATACGCAGTATTTT. This sequence encodes CASYGGDTQYF. This rearrangement joins TRBV12-5 to TRBJ2-3, with D possibly TRBD2 on 6 matching bases. Germline V gene sequence: CDR1 LGHNT, CDR2 FRNRAP. The CDR3 is made up of 11 amino acids. With 8 bases removed from V and 6 bases from J, the gap between germline ends came to 9 bases. Combining the CDR3 with reference TRBV12-5 and TRBJ2-3 gives the whole variable domain DARVTQTPRHKVTEMGQEVTMRCQPILGHNTVFWYRQTMMQGLELLAYFRNRAPLDDSGMPKDRFSAEMPDATLATLKIQPSEPRDSAVYFCASYGGDTQYFGPGTRLTVL.

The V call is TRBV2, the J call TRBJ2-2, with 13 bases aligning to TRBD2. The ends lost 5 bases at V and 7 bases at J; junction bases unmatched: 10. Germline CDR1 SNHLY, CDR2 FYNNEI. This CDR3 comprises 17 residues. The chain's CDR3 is CASSPGLAGDFGGELFF. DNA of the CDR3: TGTGCCAGCAGTCCCGGACTAGCGGGAGATTTTGGCGGGGAGCTGTTTTTT. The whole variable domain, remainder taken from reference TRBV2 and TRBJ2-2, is EPEVTQTPSHQVTQMGQEVILRCVPISNHLYFYWYRQILGQKVEFLVSFYNNEISEKSEIFDDQFSVERPDGSNFTLKIRSTKLEDSAMYFCASSPGLAGDFGGELFFGEGSRLTVL.

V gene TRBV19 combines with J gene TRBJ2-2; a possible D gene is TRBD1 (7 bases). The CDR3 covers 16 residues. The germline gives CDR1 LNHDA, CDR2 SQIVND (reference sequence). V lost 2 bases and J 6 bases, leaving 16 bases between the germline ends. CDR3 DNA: TGTGCCAGTAGTATAAGAGTCCGCAGGGGGGCCGGGGAGCTGTTTTTT. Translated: CASSIRVRRGAGELFF.

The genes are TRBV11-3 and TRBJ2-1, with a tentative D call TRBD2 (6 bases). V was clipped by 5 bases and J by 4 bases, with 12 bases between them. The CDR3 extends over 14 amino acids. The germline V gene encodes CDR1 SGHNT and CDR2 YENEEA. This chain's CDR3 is CASSPGGLYNEQFF. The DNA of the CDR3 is TGTGCCAGCAGCCCCGGAGGGCTGTACAATGAGCAGTTCTTC.

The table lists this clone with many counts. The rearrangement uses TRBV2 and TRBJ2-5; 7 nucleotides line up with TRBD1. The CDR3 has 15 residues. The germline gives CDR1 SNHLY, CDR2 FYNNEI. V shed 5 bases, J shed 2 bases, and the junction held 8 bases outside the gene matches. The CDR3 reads CASSRDSRTQETQYF. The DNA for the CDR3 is TGTGCCAGCAGTCGGGACAGTCGGACGCAAGAGACCCAGTACTTC.

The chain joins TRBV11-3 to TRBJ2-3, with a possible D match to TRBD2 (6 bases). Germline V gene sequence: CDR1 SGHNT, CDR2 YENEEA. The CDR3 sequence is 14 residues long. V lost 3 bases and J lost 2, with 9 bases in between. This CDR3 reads CASSFGGYTDTQYF. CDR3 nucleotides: TGTGCCAGCAGCTTTGGGGGGTACACAGATACGCAGTATTTT.

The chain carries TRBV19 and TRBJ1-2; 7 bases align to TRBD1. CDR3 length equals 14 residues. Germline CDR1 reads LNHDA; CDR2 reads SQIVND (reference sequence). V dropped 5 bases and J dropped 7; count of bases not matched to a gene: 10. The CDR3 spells CASSAETGTAGYTF. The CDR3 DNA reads TGTGCCAGTAGTGCCGAGACAGGGACCGCTGGCTACACCTTC.

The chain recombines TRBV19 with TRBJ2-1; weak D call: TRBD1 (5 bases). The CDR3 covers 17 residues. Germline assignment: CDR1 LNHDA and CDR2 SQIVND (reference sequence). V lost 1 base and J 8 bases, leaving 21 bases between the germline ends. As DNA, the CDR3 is TGTGCCAGTAGTATAGGGGCCCCTATGTCCCAGGGCCATGAGCAGTTCTTC. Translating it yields CASSIGAPMSQGHEQFF.

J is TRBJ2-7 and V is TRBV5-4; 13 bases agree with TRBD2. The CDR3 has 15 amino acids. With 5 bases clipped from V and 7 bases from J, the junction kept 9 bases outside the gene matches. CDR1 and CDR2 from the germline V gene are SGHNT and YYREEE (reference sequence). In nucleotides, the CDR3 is TGTGCCAGCAGAAAAGGGACTAGCGGGGTCTGGGAGCAGTACTTC. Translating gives CASRKGTSGVWEQYF. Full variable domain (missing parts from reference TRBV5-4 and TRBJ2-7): ETGVTQSPTHLIKTRGQQVTLRCSSQSGHNTVSWYQQALGQGPQFIFQYYREEENGRGNFPPRFSGLQFPNYSSELNVNALELDDSALYLCASRKGTSGVWEQYFGPGTRLTVT.

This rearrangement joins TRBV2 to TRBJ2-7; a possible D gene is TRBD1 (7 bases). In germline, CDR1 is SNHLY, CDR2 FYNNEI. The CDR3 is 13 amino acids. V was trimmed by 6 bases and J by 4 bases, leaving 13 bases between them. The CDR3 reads CASRQGTSYEQYF. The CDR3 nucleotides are TGTGCCAGCAGACAGGGGACTTCATACGAGCAGTACTTC.

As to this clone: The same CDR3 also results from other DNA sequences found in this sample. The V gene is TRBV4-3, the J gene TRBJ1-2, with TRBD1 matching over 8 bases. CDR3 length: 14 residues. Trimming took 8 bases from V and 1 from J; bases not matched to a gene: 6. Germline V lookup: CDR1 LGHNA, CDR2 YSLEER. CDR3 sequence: CASSSQGGNYGYTF. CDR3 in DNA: TGCGCCAGCTCATCACAGGGGGGTAACTATGGCTACACCTTC.

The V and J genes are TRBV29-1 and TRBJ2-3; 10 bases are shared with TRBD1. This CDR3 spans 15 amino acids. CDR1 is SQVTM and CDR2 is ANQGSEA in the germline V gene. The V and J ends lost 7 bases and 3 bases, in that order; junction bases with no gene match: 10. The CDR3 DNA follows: TGCAGCGGGGAGATCGCGGGACAGGGGACAGATACGCAGTATTTT. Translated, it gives CSGEIAGQGTDTQYF.

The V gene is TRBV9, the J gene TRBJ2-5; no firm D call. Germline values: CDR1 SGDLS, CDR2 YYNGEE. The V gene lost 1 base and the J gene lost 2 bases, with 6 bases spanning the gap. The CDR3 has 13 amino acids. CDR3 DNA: TGTGCCAGCAGCGTACGCACACAAGAGACCCAGTACTTC. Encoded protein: CASSVRTQETQYF.